This T cell receptor beta chain was sequenced in a study of cytomegalovirus exposure and HLA in healthy donors. The repertoire was sequenced with immunoSEQ multiplex PCR; TCRdb's copy has only in-frame clones and lacks some. The table records about 78,000 clones, 90% to 96% of them present only once. V was shortened by 4 bases and J by 0 bases, with 9 bases between the two germline ends. This CDR3 contains 14 residues. Germline loops: CDR1 SGHDN, CDR2 FVKESK. This clonotype originated in a man aged 18-30 years in good health and CMV-seropositive. This rearrangement joins TRBV14 to TRBJ1-1; D unresolved. The sequenced material came from PBMCs. CDR3: CASSRRSLNTEAFF. The DNA for the CDR3 is TGTGCCAGCAGCCGTCGGAGTCTGAACACTGAAGCTTTCTTT.